The 12 T cell receptor beta chains reported below all come from one sample, sequenced in a study of T cells expressing NK-cell markers. TCRdb reanalyzed the 5' RACE reads, giving one entry per CDR3 protein sequence and no DNA. This sample's table reports about 550,000 distinct CDR3 sequences. Sequencing was carried out using blood T cells: a sorted CD56 or NKG2C T cell subset, CD4+ or CD8+ T cells, or bulk PBMC T cells (not recorded which). All receptors come from a man between 18 and 29 years old in good health.

This chain uses TRBV5-5 with TRBJ1-1; TCRdb picks TRBD1, but there is no DNA to check that call. CDR1 and CDR2 (germline): SGHKS, YYEKEE (reference sequence). CDR3 length equals 16 residues. The CDR3 is CASSLNYGTGGTEAFF.

The chain carries TRBV6-5 and TRBJ2-1; TCRdb picks TRBD1, but there is no DNA to check that call. This CDR3 is 15 amino acids long. Germline values: CDR1 MNHEY, CDR2 SVGAGI. Here the CDR3 reads CASLKDRGVHNEQFF.

This sequence joins TRBV12-3 or TRBV12-4 and TRBJ1-2; TCRdb lists TRBD1, though no DNA is available to test this call. This CDR3 comprises 14 residues. The CDR3: CASSSPTGGGGYTF.

V usage is TRBV5-6 and J usage is TRBJ2-2; TCRdb's D gene call, TRBD2, goes unchecked for lack of DNA. This CDR3 region has 16 residues. The germline CDR1 and CDR2 sequences are SGHDT and YYEEEE. Here the CDR3 reads CASNRGSAYGSGELFF.

J is TRBJ2-1 and V is TRBV9; the D call from TCRdb, TRBD2, cannot be confirmed without DNA. The CDR3 length is 16 residues. The germline CDR1 and CDR2 sequences are SGDLS and YYNGEE. The CDR3 protein is CASSAFLAGGGNEQFF.

V and J are TRBV5-6 and TRBJ1-1. CDR1 is SGHDT and CDR2 is YYEEEE in the germline V gene. This CDR3 comprises 14 residues. CDR3 protein: CASSNYDLNTEAFF.

This chain joins TRBV2 and TRBJ2-5. CDR1 is SNHLY and CDR2 is FYNNEI in the germline V gene. CDR3 length equals 15 residues. The CDR3 loop is CASSVYLAIGETQYF.

This chain connects TRBV12-3 or TRBV12-4 to TRBJ2-3; TCRdb designates TRBD1, a call that cannot be tested without DNA. The CDR3 has 15 amino acids. The CDR3 is CASTPGQGVTDTQYF.

The chain carries TRBV5-1 and TRBJ2-1; TCRdb's assignment of TRBD2 cannot be checked, as there is no DNA. The CDR3 runs 12 residues. CDR1 is SGHRS, CDR2 YFSETQ, per germline. The chain's CDR3 is CASGNPGTSEFF.

This rearrangement joins TRBV6-2 or TRBV6-3 to TRBJ2-1. Germline V gene sequence: CDR1 MNHEY, CDR2 SVGEGT. The length of the CDR3 is 13 residues. The CDR3 here is CASSYSGKILQFF.

The V gene is TRBV12-3 or TRBV12-4, the J gene TRBJ1-3. The CDR3 extends over 16 amino acids. Here the CDR3 reads CASSLAGSTHGNTIYF.

The CDR3 region is CASSPPTGRPDTQYF. The chain combines TRBV5-1 with TRBJ2-3; TCRdb's assignment of TRBD1 cannot be checked, as there is no DNA. The CDR3 has 15 residues. Germline V gene lookup returns CDR1 SGHRS and CDR2 YFSETQ. Full variable domain (missing parts from reference TRBV5-1 and TRBJ2-3): KAGVTQTPRYLIKTRGQQVTLSCSPISGHRSVSWYQQTPGQGLQFLFEYFSETQRNKGNFPGRFSGRQFSNSRSEMNVSTLELGDSALYLCASSPPTGRPDTQYFGPGTRLTVL.